The clone carrying this T cell receptor (beta chain) appeared a single time. Its cognate antigen is unknown. The CDR3 carries no conserved terminal phenylalanine or tryptophan, so it likely arises from a read error. The CDR3 extends over 15 amino acids. Germline CDR1 is SQVTM and CDR2 is ANQGSEA. This specimen belongs to a study of tumor and adjacent non-tumor tissue in lung cancer. Study context: Aged roughly 30 to 85 years, patients included 10 men and roughly five women with stage I to III disease.

Broader study findings: Shorter survival was associated with higher TCR diversity in tumors. Compared with tumor, normal lung showed significantly lower TCR diversity. In normal lung, the top 100 clones were significantly more dominant than in tumor.

TCRbeta libraries were built with three rounds of nested PCR, modified from ARM-PCR. TCRdb re-analysed the multiplex PCR reads in MiXCR, keeping a single row per CDR3 protein. The table includes approximately 100,000 distinct CDR3 sequences, 75% detected once. The template was RNA from unsorted bulk tissue. This receptor was taken from a woman aged 60-70 years with non-small cell lung cancer. The V call is TRBV29-1, the J call TRBJ2-5, with 7 bases identical to TRBD1. Sequencing was done on a sample of lung tumor tissue. CDR3 in DNA: TGCAGCGTTCTTAGAGGTGTAGCAGGGGGAGAGACACAGTACTTA. This codes for CSVLRGVAGGETQYL.